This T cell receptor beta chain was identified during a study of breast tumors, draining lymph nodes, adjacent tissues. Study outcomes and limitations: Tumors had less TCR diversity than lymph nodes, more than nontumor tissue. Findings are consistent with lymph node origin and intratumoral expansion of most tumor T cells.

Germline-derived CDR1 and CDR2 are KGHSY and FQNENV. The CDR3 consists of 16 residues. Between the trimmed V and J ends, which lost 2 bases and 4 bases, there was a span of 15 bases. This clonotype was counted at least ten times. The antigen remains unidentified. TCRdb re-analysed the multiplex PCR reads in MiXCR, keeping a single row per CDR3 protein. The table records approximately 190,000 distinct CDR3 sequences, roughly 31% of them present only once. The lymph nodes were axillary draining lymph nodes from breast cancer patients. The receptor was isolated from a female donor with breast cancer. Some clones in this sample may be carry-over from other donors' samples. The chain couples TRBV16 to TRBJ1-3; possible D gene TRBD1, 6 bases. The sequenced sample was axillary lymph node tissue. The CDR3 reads CASSQGGRGGGNTIYF. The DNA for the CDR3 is TGTGCCAGCAGCCAAGGAGGCAGGGGAGGAGGAAACACCATATATTTT.